This TCR beta chain was captured in a study of PD-1 and CTLA-4 blockade in melanoma. The data were produced by immunoSEQ multiplex PCR, yet TCRdb's version contains in-frame clones alone and is incomplete. The table includes 7,000 to 9,000 clones, 80% detected once. This clone was observed once. V dropped 4 bases and J dropped 7 bases, with 11 bases sitting between them. There are 13 residues in the CDR3. Germline CDR1 reads MGHRA; CDR2 reads YSYEKL. This material consisted of CD8+ T cells from peripheral blood, taken before anti-PD-1 treatment. The source is a human donor with melanoma. The J gene is TRBJ2-1, the V gene TRBV4-1; TRBD2 might be the D (5 bases). CDR3 sequence: CASSPRGLNEQFF. The CDR3 nucleotides read TGCGCCAGCAGCCCACGGGGTTTGAATGAGCAGTTCTTC.